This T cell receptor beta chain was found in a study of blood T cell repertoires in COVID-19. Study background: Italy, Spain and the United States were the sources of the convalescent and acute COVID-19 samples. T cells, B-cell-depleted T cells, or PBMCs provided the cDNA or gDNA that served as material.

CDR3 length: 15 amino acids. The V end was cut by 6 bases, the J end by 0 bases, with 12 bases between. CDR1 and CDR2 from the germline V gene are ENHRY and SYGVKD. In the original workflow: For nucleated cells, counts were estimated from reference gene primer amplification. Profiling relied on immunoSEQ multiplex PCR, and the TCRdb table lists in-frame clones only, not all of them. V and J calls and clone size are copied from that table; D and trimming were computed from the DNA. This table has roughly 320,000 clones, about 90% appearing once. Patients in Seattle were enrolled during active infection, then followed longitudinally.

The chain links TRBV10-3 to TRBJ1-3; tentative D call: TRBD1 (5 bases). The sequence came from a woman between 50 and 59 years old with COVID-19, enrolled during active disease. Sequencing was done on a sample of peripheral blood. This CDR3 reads CAISSTENSGNTIYF. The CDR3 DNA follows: TGTGCCATCAGCTCGACAGAGAACTCTGGAAACACCATATATTTT.